This note documents a single TCR beta chain sequence. The CDR3 has 14 residues. V shed 4 bases, J shed 7 bases, and the junction held 5 bases outside the gene matches. Germline loops: CDR1 SGHRS, CDR2 YFSETQ. The data were taken from a study of T cells in Graves' hyperthyroidism and ophthalmopathy. Regions amplified from RNA transcripts were the TCR beta CDR3 regions. HTBI primers were the set used in a first-round RT-PCR of the TCR CDR3. TCRdb reanalysed the multiplex PCR reads using MiXCR and keeps one entry per CDR3 protein. The repertoire holds about 510,000 distinct CDR3 sequences, with 14% as singletons. Thyroid ultrasound, orbital computed tomography, clinical symptoms, and serum thyroxine and TRAb underpinned diagnoses.

This receptor was identified in a woman aged 40 to 50 with Graves' hyperthyroidism. V gene TRBV5-1 combines with J gene TRBJ2-2; 9 bases are shared with TRBD1. The sample taken for sequencing was blood. The CDR3 DNA reads as TGCGCCAGCAGCGTGGGACAGGGTGGCGGGGAGCTGTTTTTT. This gives the protein CASSVGQGGGELFF.